The 5 T cell receptor beta chains below were found in one sample sequenced in a study of beta chain features in type 1 diabetes. All of the isolated RNA was reverse transcribed, so expressed TCRB transcripts were sequenced. Some clones are missing from TCRdb's copy, which holds only in-frame ones; the method was immunoSEQ multiplex PCR. The sample contains a few hundred thousand clones, roughly a fifth of which appear only once. The sequenced sample was naive CD4+ T cells from blood. The receptors were sampled from a woman under 30 in good health.

The rearrangement links TRBV7-2 to TRBJ2-7; maybe TRBD2 (6 bases). Germline CDR1 SGHTA, CDR2 FQGNSA. The CDR3 length is 15 residues. The V end lost 1 base, the J end lost 2 bases, and 12 bases lay between the germline ends. In DNA form, the CDR3 reads TGTGCCAGCAGCTTAGGTGGGACGGGAGCCTACGAGCAGTACTTC. Translation: CASSLGGTGAYEQYF. Supplemented by reference TRBV7-2 and TRBJ2-7, the full variable domain reads GAGVSQSPSNKVTEKGKDVELRCDPISGHTALYWYRQSLGQGLEFLIYFQGNSAPDKSGLPSDRFSAERTGGSVSTLTIQRTQQEDSAVYLCASSLGGTGAYEQYFGPGTRLTVT.

This clone was seen more than once but under ten times. J is TRBJ2-6 and V is TRBV5-1; D unclear. Trimming removed 4 bases at V and 0 bases at J, with 5 bases between. Germline V gives CDR1 SGHRS, CDR2 YFSETQ. The CDR3 runs to 14 residues. The CDR3 loop reads CASSEISGANVLTF. CDR3 in DNA: TGCGCCAGCAGCGAGATCTCTGGGGCCAACGTCCTGACTTTC. Based on the CDR3 plus reference TRBV5-1 and TRBJ2-6, the full variable domain is KAGVTQTPRYLIKTRGQQVTLSCSPISGHRSVSWYQQTPGQGLQFLFEYFSETQRNKGNFPGRFSGRQFSNSRSEMNVSTLELGDSALYLCASSEISGANVLTFGAGSRLTVL.

The CDR3 DNA follows: TGTGCCAGCAGCCGTGAGTCCGATGGCTACACCTTC. It is translated as CASSRESDGYTF. The chain employs TRBV11-2 and TRBJ1-2; D is undetermined. Per germline, CDR1 SGHAT and CDR2 FQNNGV. The V end was cut by 5 bases, the J end by 6 bases, with 10 bases between. This CDR3 contains 12 residues.

V gene TRBV11-2 combines with J gene TRBJ2-4; 7 bases fit TRBD1. With 1 base clipped from V and 7 bases from J, the junction kept 7 bases outside the gene matches. Germline CDR1 is SGHAT and CDR2 is FQNNGV. CDR3 length: 15 amino acids. The CDR3 DNA is TGTGCCAGCAGCTTAGTTCGACAGGGTTTGAACATTCAGTACTTC. Translated: CASSLVRQGLNIQYF. The full variable domain, in which reference TRBV11-2 and TRBJ2-4 provide the parts outside the CDR3, is EAGVAQSPRYKIIEKRQSVAFWCNPISGHATLYWYQQILGQGPKLLIQFQNNGVVDDSQLPKDRFSAERLKGVDSTLKIQPAKLEDSAVYLCASSLVRQGLNIQYFGAGTRLSVL.

This clone occurred a few times. This chain uses TRBV4-2 with TRBJ2-3; maybe TRBD1 (6 bases). CDR3 length: 16 residues. Germline loops: CDR1 LGHNA, CDR2 YNFKEQ. Trimming took off 2 bases at V and 3 bases at J, with 15 bases between the two ends. CDR3 in DNA: TGTGCCAGCAGCCAACTGGACAGCCCGACGACAGATACGCAGTATTTT. Its translation: CASSQLDSPTTDTQYF.